These 17 T cell receptor beta chains were all obtained from the same sample, sequenced in a study of human T cells and chemical hapten exposure. TCRdb itself ran the RACE reads through MiXCR, one entry per CDR3 protein. This sample carries about 93,000 distinct CDR3 sequences, about 8.8% of them seen once, and the ten largest clones take 2.5% to 3.5%. The time point: healthy volunteer bleed at 2 weeks. Total RNA came from unfractionated whole blood. The sample comprised whole blood. The receptors shown here come from a female donor in good health. Some clones in this sample may be carry-over from other donors' samples.

This clonotype was picked up many times. The gene calls are TRBV10-2 and TRBJ1-6, with a weak D call TRBD1 (5 bases). V lost 0 bases to trimming and J lost 8 bases, with 14 bases between them. From germline, CDR1 is WSHSY and CDR2 SAAADI. CDR3 size: 16 residues. The CDR3 spells CASSESKGARHSPLHF. DNA for the CDR3: TGCGCCAGCAGTGAGTCGAAAGGGGCCCGGCATTCACCCCTCCACTTT.

A few counts support this clonotype. This rearrangement joins TRBV7-9 to TRBJ2-7; 8 positions agree with TRBD2. Germline V gene lookup returns CDR1 SEHNR and CDR2 FQNEAQ (reference sequence). Trimming cost V 5 bases and J 3 bases; bases outside gene matches: 6. The CDR3 has 14 amino acids. The CDR3 DNA follows: TGTGCCAGCAGCATCAGCGGGAGACGCTACGAGCAGTACTTC. As protein: CASSISGRRYEQYF.

At least ten counts were recorded for this clonotype. The rearrangement links TRBV10-3 to TRBJ2-7; 10 bases align to TRBD2. The trim removed 3 bases at V and 4 bases at J, leaving 9 bases unmatched. The CDR3 extends over 16 amino acids. Looked up from germline, CDR1 is ENHRY and CDR2 is SYGVKD. The CDR3 is CAISDGLAEGGYEQYF. The CDR3 DNA reads TGTGCCATCAGTGATGGACTAGCGGAGGGAGGGTACGAGCAGTACTTC.

The chain employs TRBV5-6 and TRBJ2-7, with D maybe TRBD1 (5 bases). Per the germline V gene, CDR1 is SGHDT and CDR2 is YYEEEE. V shed 4 bases and J shed 4 bases, with 18 bases lying between them. The CDR3 sequence is 15 residues long. In DNA, the CDR3 is TGTGCCAGCAGCCCGGCCAAGACAGACCCTTACGAGCAGTACTTC. Residues: CASSPAKTDPYEQYF.

The chain is built from TRBV2 and TRBJ2-1; TRBD1 agrees at 7 bases. Looked up from germline, CDR1 is SNHLY and CDR2 is FYNNEI. This CDR3 has 14 residues. Trimming at V came to 7 bases and at J to 2 bases, leaving 5 bases not matched to a gene. CDR3: CASNQGGPYNEQFF. The CDR3 DNA is TGTGCCAGCAATCAAGGGGGCCCCTACAATGAGCAGTTCTTC.

The table lists this clonotype with a few counts. Written as DNA, the CDR3 is TGTGCCAGCTTGGAAGCGTCGTTTTTGAACACTGAAGCTTTCTTT. Its translation: CASLEASFLNTEAFF. V is TRBV6-1 and J is TRBJ1-1; no clear D. The CDR3 is made up of 15 amino acids. The germline CDR1 and CDR2 sequences are MNHNS and SASEGT. V was cut by 8 bases and J by 0 bases, with 16 bases left in between.

This chain links TRBV27 with TRBJ1-5; no firm D call. Trimming pared 3 bases from V and 9 bases from J, leaving 15 bases between. Germline V gene lookup returns CDR1 MNHEY and CDR2 SMNVEV (reference sequence). The CDR3 runs 14 residues. Here the CDR3 DNA reads TGTGCCAGCAGTTTTATAGGCAGCCGCGGGCCCCAGCATTTT. Translation: CASSFIGSRGPQHF.

This chain connects TRBV20-1 to TRBJ1-5; D gene unclear. The CDR3 spans 14 residues. Trimming took 7 bases from V and 2 from J, leaving 15 bases between them. The V gene's germline CDR1 is DFQATT and CDR2 SNEGSKA (reference sequence). The CDR3 spells CSVYVGQGNQPQHF. In nucleotides, the CDR3 is TGCAGTGTGTACGTAGGGCAGGGCAATCAGCCCCAGCATTTT.

This clonotype occurred a few times. The rearrangement links TRBV20-1 to TRBJ2-7; 7 positions match TRBD2. The CDR3 consists of 15 residues. CDR1 and CDR2 from the germline V gene are DFQATT and SNEGSKA (reference sequence). Unmatched junction bases numbered 11, after V lost 1 base and J lost 5 bases. The CDR3 protein is CSARVVGRSSHEQYF. The CDR3 DNA follows: TGCAGTGCTAGAGTGGTCGGGAGGTCGTCCCACGAGCAGTACTTC.

In its sample, this clonotype was seen a few times. The CDR3 sequence: CASSFSGDRGLYGYTF. In nucleotides, the CDR3 is TGCGCCAGCAGCTTTAGCGGGGACAGGGGGCTTTATGGCTACACCTTC. The rearrangement uses TRBV4-1 and TRBJ1-2, with 12 positions matching TRBD1. The CDR3 consists of 16 residues. Per germline, CDR1 MGHRA and CDR2 YSYEKL. The J segment lost 5 bases and the V segment lost 5 bases, leaving 9 bases of the junction unmatched.

This clonotype was picked up a small number of times. The chain joins TRBV5-7 to TRBJ2-4; possibly TRBD2 for D (5 bases). TRBV5-7 is given ORF status, its function remaining uncertain. The V and J ends lost 0 bases and 5 bases respectively, with 15 bases between them. The CDR3 has 16 amino acids. The CDR3 here is CASSLVGQKGENIQYF. CDR3 sequence (DNA): TGTGCCAGCAGCTTGGTGGGCCAAAAGGGAGAAAACATTCAGTACTTC.

The chain employs TRBV20-1 and TRBJ2-7; D uncertain. This CDR3 contains 15 residues. Per the germline V gene, CDR1 is DFQATT and CDR2 is SNEGSKA (reference sequence). Between the trimmed V and J ends, which lost 2 bases and 0 bases, there was a span of 14 bases. The CDR3 region has the DNA TGCAGTGCTAGACTGAGAGGCCAGAGCTCCTACGAGCAGTACTTC. Translated: CSARLRGQSSYEQYF.

The chain recombines TRBV6-1 with TRBJ1-5, with 7 bases fitting TRBD1. V was pared by 4 bases and J by 0 bases, with 12 bases of the junction left unmatched. Germline lookup yields CDR1 MNHNS and CDR2 SASEGT. The length of the CDR3 is 18 residues. The CDR3 coding sequence is TGTGCCAGCAGTGGACCCGGGACAGAAATTTATAGCAATCAGCCCCAGCATTTT. Protein product: CASSGPGTEIYSNQPQHF.

This clonotype has a handful of counts. The chain employs TRBV7-9 and TRBJ1-1; perhaps TRBD1 as D (5 bases). V was pared by 5 bases and J by 7 bases, with 20 bases between. Germline-derived CDR1 and CDR2 are SEHNR and FQNEAQ (reference sequence). This CDR3 comprises 15 residues. In nucleotides, the CDR3 is TGTGCCAGCAGCGAGAGGCGACCGGTTGGGGGTGAAGCTTTCTTT. Translating it yields CASSERRPVGGEAFF.

This clonotype appeared a few times. V usage is TRBV5-5 and J usage is TRBJ1-2, with D possibly TRBD1 on 5 matching bases. V lost 3 bases and J lost 7, with 10 bases in between. Germline loops: CDR1 SGHKS, CDR2 YYEKEE (reference sequence). This CDR3 is built from 12 residues. CDR3: CASSSTVAGYTF. The CDR3, as DNA: TGTGCCAGCAGCTCGACAGTAGCTGGCTACACCTTC.

V is TRBV20-1 and J is TRBJ2-3, with D tentatively TRBD1 (5 bases). Trimming removed 3 bases at V and 4 bases at J, with 5 bases between. The CDR3 extends over 11 amino acids. Germline V gene lookup returns CDR1 DFQATT and CDR2 SNEGSKA (reference sequence). The CDR3 reads CSARGPDTQYF. CDR3 sequence (DNA): TGCAGTGCTAGGGGGCCAGATACGCAGTATTTT.

This clonotype was seen at least ten times. The rearrangement uses TRBV27 and TRBJ2-1; a weak D match, TRBD2 (5 bases). The CDR3 loop spans 16 amino acids. The V gene's germline CDR1 is MNHEY and CDR2 SMNVEV (reference sequence). With 3 bases removed from V and 0 bases from J, the gap between germline ends came to 12 bases. This chain's CDR3 is CASSLRAENSYNEQFF. The CDR3 bases are TGTGCCAGCAGTTTGCGAGCGGAAAACTCCTACAATGAGCAGTTCTTC.